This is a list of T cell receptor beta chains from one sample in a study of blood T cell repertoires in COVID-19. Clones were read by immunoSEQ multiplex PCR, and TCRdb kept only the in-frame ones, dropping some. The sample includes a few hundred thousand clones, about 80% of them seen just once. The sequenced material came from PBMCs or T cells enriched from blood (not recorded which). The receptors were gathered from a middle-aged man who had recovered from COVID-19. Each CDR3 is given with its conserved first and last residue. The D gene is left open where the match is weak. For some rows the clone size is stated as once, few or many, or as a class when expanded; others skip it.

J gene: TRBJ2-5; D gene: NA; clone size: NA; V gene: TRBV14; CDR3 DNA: TGTGCCAGCAGCAAGAGGGTTCAAGAGACCCAGTACTTC; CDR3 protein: CASSKRVQETQYF
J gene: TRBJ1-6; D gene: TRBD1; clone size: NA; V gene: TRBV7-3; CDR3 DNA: TGTGCCAGCAGCTCCGGACAGGGGAATTCACCCCTCCACTTT; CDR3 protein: CASSSGQGNSPLHF
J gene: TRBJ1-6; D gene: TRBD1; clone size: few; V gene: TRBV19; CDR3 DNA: TGTGCCAGTAGTCCCCGACAGGGGGCGCGAATTAATTCACCCCTCCACTTT; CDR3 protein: CASSPRQGARINSPLHF
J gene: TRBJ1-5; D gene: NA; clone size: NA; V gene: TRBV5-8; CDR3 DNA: TGTGCCAGCAGCTTGGGCATTAGTAGCAATCAGCCCCAGCATTTT; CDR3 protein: CASSLGISSNQPQHF
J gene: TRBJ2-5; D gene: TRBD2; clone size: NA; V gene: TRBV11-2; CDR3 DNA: TGTGCCAGCAGCCCGATGGGAGCGGGGCGAGAGACCCAGTACTTC; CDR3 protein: CASSPMGAGRETQYF
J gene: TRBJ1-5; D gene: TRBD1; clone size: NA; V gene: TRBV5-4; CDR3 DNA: TGTGCCAGCATCCGAGGTTCGAGACAGGGCAGGATTCAGCCCCAGCATTTT; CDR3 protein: CASIRGSRQGRIQPQHF
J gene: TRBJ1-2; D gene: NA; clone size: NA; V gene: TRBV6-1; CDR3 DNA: TGTGCCAGCAGTGAAGATGGCCCCAGCAGGCTTGGCTACACCTTC; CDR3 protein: CASSEDGPSRLGYTF
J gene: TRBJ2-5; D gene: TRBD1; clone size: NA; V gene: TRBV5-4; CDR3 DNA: TGTGCCAGCAGCTTGGACCGGACAGGGGGTCTAGAGACCCAGTACTTC; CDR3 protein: CASSLDRTGGLETQYF
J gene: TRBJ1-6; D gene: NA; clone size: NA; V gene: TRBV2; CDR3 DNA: TGTGCCAGCAGTGAGGAGGGCTCCTATAATTCACCCCTCCACTTT; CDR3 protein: CASSEEGSYNSPLHF
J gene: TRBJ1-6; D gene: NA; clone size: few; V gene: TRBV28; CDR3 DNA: TGTGCCAGCAGCTCCAACTACAGGGATTCACCCCTCCACTTT; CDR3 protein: CASSSNYRDSPLHF
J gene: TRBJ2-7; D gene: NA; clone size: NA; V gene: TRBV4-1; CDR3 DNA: TGCGCCAGCAGCCAACCTCCTGGGGGGGCCCACGAGCAGTACTTC; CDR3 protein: CASSQPPGGAHEQYF
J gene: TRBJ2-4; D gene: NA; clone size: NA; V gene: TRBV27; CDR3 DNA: TGTGCCAGCAGTTTATCCGTAGGGGCGCTGGGCATTCAGTACTTC; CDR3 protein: CASSLSVGALGIQYF
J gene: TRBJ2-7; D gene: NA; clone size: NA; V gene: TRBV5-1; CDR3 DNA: TGCGCCAGCAGCTTGGAAGCGGAGAATTCCTACGAGCAGTACTTC; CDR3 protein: CASSLEAENSYEQYF
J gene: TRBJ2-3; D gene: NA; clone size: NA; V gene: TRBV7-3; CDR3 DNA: TGTGCCAGCAGCTTAACAGGAGACGGTACAGATACGCAGTATTTT; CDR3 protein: CASSLTGDGTDTQYF
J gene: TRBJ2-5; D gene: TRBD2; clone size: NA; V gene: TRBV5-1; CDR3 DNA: TGCGCCAGCAGCTTGGGGCTAGCGGGGGGGCGAGAGACCCAGTACTTC; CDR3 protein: CASSLGLAGGRETQYF
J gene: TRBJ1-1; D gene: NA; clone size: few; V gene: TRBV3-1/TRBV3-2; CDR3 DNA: TGTGCCAGCAGCCAAGAAGACAGGAGGAATACTGAAGCTTTCTTT; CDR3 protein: CASSQEDRRNTEAFF
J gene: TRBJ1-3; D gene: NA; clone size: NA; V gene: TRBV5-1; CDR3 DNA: TGCGCCAGCAGCTTGGCCCCTATTGCGAGCTCTGGAAACACCATATATTTT; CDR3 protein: CASSLAPIASSGNTIYF
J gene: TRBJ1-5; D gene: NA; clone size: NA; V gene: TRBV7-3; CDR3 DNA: TGTGCCAGCAGCTTACCAAATCAGCCCCAGCATTTT; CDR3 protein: CASSLPNQPQHF
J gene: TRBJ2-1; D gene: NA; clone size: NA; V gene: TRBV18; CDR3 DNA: TGTGCCAGCTCCCCTCACGGGAGCCTGTACAATGAGCAGTTCTTC; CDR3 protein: CASSPHGSLYNEQFF
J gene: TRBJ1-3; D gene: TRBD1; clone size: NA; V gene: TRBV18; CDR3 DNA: TGTGCCAGCTCACCACGGAATACAGGGGGCTCTGGAAACACCATATATTTT; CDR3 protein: CASSPRNTGGSGNTIYF
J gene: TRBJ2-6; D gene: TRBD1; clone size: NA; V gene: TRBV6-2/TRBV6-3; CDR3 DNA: TGTGCCAGCAGTCCATTCGGGACAGGGAGCTCTGGGGCCAACGTCCTGACTTTC; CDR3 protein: CASSPFGTGSSGANVLTF
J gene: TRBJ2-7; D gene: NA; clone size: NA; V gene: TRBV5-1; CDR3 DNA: TGCGCCAGCAGCTTGGTATCGAGGGTCGAGCAGTACTTC; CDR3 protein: CASSLVSRVEQYF
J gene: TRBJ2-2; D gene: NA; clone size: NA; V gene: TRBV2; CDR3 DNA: TGTGCCAGCAGTGTTGTCGGGGGGCCCCTTAACACCGGGGAGCTGTTTTTT; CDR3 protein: CASSVVGGPLNTGELFF
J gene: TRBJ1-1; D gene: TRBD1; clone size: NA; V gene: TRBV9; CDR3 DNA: TGTGCCAGCAGCGTAGGGACAGGGGGCGAAGCTTTCTTT; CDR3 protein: CASSVGTGGEAFF
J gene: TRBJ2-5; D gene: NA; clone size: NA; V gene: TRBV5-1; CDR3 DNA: TGCGCCAGCGGAGAAGGCTTGTTGGAGACCCAGTACTTC; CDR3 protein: CASGEGLLETQYF
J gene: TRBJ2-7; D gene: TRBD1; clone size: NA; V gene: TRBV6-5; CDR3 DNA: TGTGCCAGCACCTTGGACAGGGACTCCTACGAGCAGTACTTC; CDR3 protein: CASTLDRDSYEQYF
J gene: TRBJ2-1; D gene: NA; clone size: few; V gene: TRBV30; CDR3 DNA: TGTGCCTGGAGTTCGACAGGTTCCTACAATGAGCAGTTCTTC; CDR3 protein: CAWSSTGSYNEQFF
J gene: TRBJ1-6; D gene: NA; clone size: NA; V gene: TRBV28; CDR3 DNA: TGTGCCAGCAGTTTATTTAATCCGGGGATGAGCTCACCCCTCCACTTT; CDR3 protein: CASSLFNPGMSSPLHF
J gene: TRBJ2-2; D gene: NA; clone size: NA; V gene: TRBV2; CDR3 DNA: TGTGCCAGCACCCCCCAGTCGGGTTACACCGGGGAGCTGTTTTTT; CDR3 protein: CASTPQSGYTGELFF
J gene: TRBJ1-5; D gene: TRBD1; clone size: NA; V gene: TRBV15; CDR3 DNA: TGTGCCACCAGCAGAGGGGGTGACAGGGGAATTCAGCCCCAGCATTTT; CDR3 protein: CATSRGGDRGIQPQHF
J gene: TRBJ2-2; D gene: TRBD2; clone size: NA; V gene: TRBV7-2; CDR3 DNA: TGTGCCAGCAGCTCCGCCCCAGCGGGGGCCCTGGGGGAGCTGTTTTTT; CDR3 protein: CASSSAPAGALGELFF
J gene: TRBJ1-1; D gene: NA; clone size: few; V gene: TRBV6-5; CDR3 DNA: TGTGCCAGCAGTTACCGGGATCTCTACACTGAAGCTTTCTTT; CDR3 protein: CASSYRDLYTEAFF
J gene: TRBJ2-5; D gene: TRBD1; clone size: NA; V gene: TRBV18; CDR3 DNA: TGTGCCAGCTCACCAATACAAACAGGGGGTGGAGAGACCCAGTACTTC; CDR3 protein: CASSPIQTGGGETQYF
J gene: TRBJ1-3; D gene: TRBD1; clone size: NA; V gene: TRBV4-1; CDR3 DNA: TGCGCCAGCAGCCAACCAGGGGGAGGCTCTGGAAACACCATATATTTT; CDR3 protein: CASSQPGGGSGNTIYF
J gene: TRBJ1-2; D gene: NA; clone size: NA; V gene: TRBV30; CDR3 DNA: TGTGCCTGGTTACCCCCAGGGGCATCGAGGAACTATGGCTACACCTTC; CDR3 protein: CAWLPPGASRNYGYTF
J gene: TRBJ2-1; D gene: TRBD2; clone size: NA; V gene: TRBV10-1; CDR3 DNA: TGCGCCAGCAGCAACCAACTAGCGGCAGAGCAGTTCTTC; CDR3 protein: CASSNQLAAEQFF
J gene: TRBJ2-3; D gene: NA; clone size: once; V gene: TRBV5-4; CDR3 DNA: TGTGCCAGCAGCTTGCCTCCGGGGACAGATACGCAGTATTTT; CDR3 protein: CASSLPPGTDTQYF
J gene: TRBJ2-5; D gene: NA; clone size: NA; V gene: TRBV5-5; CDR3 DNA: TGTGCCAGCAGCCTCCTAGGAGGGCAAGAGACCCAGTACTTC; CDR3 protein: CASSLLGGQETQYF